The 32 T cell receptor beta chains below were found in one sample sequenced in a study of T cell repertoires in ileal Crohn's disease. Here immunoSEQ multiplex PCR was the method, and the copy in TCRdb shows in-frame clones only, minus some. This table has some 15,000 clones, around 80% appearing once. The sequenced sample was ileal tissue. Receptors were obtained from an adult with Crohn's disease.

V is TRBV5-1 and J is TRBJ1-2, with TRBD1 identical over 9 bases. The CDR3 consists of 13 residues. Germline V gives CDR1 SGHRS, CDR2 YFSETQ. The V segment lost 5 bases and the J segment 4 bases; nucleotides outside the gene matches: 3. The CDR3 sequence is CASSSTGGYGYTF. For the CDR3, the DNA is TGCGCCAGCAGTTCGACAGGGGGCTATGGCTACACCTTC.

This sequence joins TRBV6-5 and TRBJ2-5; TRBD2 is a possible D gene (5 bases). The CDR3 runs to 15 residues. Per the germline V gene, CDR1 is MNHEY and CDR2 is SVGAGI. The V gene lost 6 bases and the J gene lost 4 bases, with 18 bases spanning the gap. The CDR3 DNA is TGTGCCAGCAGGCTTTCAAGCGGACGGACAGAGACCCAGTACTTC. Translating gives CASRLSSGRTETQYF.

V is TRBV5-1 and J is TRBJ2-2; 7 bases are shared with TRBD1. CDR3 length: 13 residues. V was pared by 7 bases and J by 7 bases, with 7 bases of the junction left unmatched. The germline CDR1 and CDR2 sequences are SGHRS and YFSETQ. The CDR3 loop reads CASGPQGIGELFF. The CDR3 nucleotides read TGCGCCAGCGGGCCACAGGGGATCGGGGAGCTGTTTTTT.

This clone came up once. This chain uses TRBV5-1 with TRBJ2-3, with TRBD2 matching 9 bases. Germline V gene lookup returns CDR1 SGHRS and CDR2 YFSETQ. This CDR3 has 16 amino acids. The V and J ends lost 5 bases and 1 base, in that order; junction bases with no gene match: 8. CDR3 residues: CASRFVTSGRTDTQYF. As DNA, the CDR3 is TGCGCCAGCAGGTTCGTGACTAGCGGTCGCACAGATACGCAGTATTTT.

The chain carries TRBV7-6 and TRBJ1-1; no clear D. V was clipped by 4 bases and J by 1 base, with 7 bases between them. This CDR3 contains 13 residues. Germline V lookup: CDR1 SGHVS, CDR2 FNYEAQ. The CDR3 DNA reads as TGTGCCAGCAGCTCCGCAGAGAACACTGAAGCTTTCTTT. Amino acids: CASSSAENTEAFF. The whole variable domain, remainder taken from reference TRBV7-6 and TRBJ1-1, is GAGVSQSPRYKVTKRGQDVALRCDPISGHVSLYWYRQALGQGPEFLTYFNYEAQQDKSGLPNDRFSAERPEGSISTLTIQRTEQRDSAMYRCASSSAENTEAFFGQGTRLTVV.

This clone was recorded once. V gene TRBV6-1 combines with J gene TRBJ1-1; D perhaps matches TRBD1 (6 bases). There are 13 residues in the CDR3. V shed 5 bases and J shed 4 bases, with 11 bases lying between them. The germline gives CDR1 MNHNS, CDR2 SASEGT. The DNA of the CDR3 is TGTGCCAGCAGTCAACAGGGTGGCACTGAAGCTTTCTTT. This translates into CASSQQGGTEAFF.

This clone was observed once. This chain uses TRBV21-1 with TRBJ2-7; the table's D call TRBD1 went unverified against the DNA. TRBV21-1 is shown as a pseudogene. The CDR3 extends over 11 amino acids. CDR3 nucleotide sequence: TGTGCCAGCAGCGTCCGGACACGGCAGTACTTC. As protein: CASSVRTRQYF.

This chain connects TRBV4-3 to TRBJ2-1; TRBD1 matches at 7 bases. Unmatched junction bases numbered 7, after V lost 3 bases and J lost 2 bases. CDR1 LGHNA and CDR2 YSLEER come from the germline V gene. The CDR3 runs 16 residues. The CDR3 loop reads CASSQDRDSPYNEQFF. The CDR3 DNA sequence: TGCGCCAGCAGCCAGGACCGGGACAGTCCCTACAATGAGCAGTTCTTC.

The table lists this clone with a count of one. V and J are TRBV30 and TRBJ2-7, with 7 bases fitting TRBD1. Trimming took 2 bases from V and 0 from J; bases not matched to a gene: 1. CDR1 is GTSNPN, CDR2 SVGIG, per germline (reference sequence). There are 13 residues in the CDR3. The CDR3 is CAWSRDSSYEQYF. CDR3 bases: TGTGCCTGGAGTAGGGACAGCTCCTACGAGCAGTACTTC. Full variable domain (outside the CDR3, taken from reference TRBV30 and TRBJ2-7): SQTIHQWPATLVQPVGSPLSLECTVEGTSNPNLYWYRQAAGRGLQLLFYSVGIGQISSEVPQNLSASRPQDRQFILSSKKLLLSDSGFYLCAWSRDSSYEQYFGPGTRLTVT.

The rearrangement joins TRBV27 to TRBJ2-7; 7 bases are a match to TRBD1. The CDR3 is 18 residues long. Per germline, CDR1 MNHEY and CDR2 SMNVEV (reference sequence). The J segment lost 0 bases and the V segment lost 5 bases, leaving 16 bases of the junction unmatched. CDR3: CASSPTRMPGQSSYEQYF. The CDR3 nucleotides are TGTGCCAGCAGTCCGACAAGAATGCCGGGACAGAGCTCCTACGAGCAGTACTTC.

This clone was counted a single time. This chain joins TRBV9 and TRBJ1-4; 12 nucleotides match TRBD1. The V and J ends lost 2 bases and 7 bases, in that order; junction bases with no gene match: 6. CDR3 length: 16 residues. Germline CDR1 is SGDLS and CDR2 is YYNGEE. CDR3 in DNA: TGTGCCAGCAGCGTCGGGACAGGGGGCTGGGGTGAAAAACTGTTTTTT. This codes for CASSVGTGGWGEKLFF.

The CDR3 spells CASSLMAGNTEAFF. CDR3 in DNA: TGTGCCAGCAGCTTGATGGCAGGGAACACTGAAGCTTTCTTT. V usage is TRBV5-5 and J usage is TRBJ1-1; D gene unclear. Germline V lookup: CDR1 SGHKS, CDR2 YYEKEE (reference sequence). The CDR3 consists of 14 residues. V was pared by 1 base and J by 1 base, with 8 bases between.

The chain links TRBV10-3 to TRBJ2-7; D possibly corresponds to TRBD2 (5 bases). The germline V gene encodes CDR1 ENHRY and CDR2 SYGVKD. V lost 4 bases to trimming and J lost 6 bases, with 13 bases between them. The CDR3 sequence is 13 residues long. This chain's CDR3 is CAISAREGFEQYF. In DNA form, the CDR3 reads TGTGCCATCAGTGCCCGCGAGGGTTTCGAGCAGTACTTC.

This clone was seen once. This sequence joins TRBV4-3 and TRBJ1-2; D perhaps matches TRBD1 (6 bases). Germline-derived CDR1 and CDR2 are LGHNA and YSLEER. V was pared by 5 bases and J by 3 bases, with 13 bases between. This CDR3 has 14 residues. This chain's CDR3 is CASSGERTDYGYTF. In nucleotides, the CDR3 is TGCGCCAGCAGCGGCGAAAGGACAGACTATGGCTACACCTTC.

V and J are TRBV4-3 and TRBJ2-5, with 10 bases aligning to TRBD2. The J segment lost 5 bases and the V segment lost 0 bases, leaving 12 bases of the junction unmatched. Germline V gene sequence: CDR1 LGHNA, CDR2 YSLEER. CDR3 size: 18 residues. DNA of the CDR3: TGCGCCAGCAGCCAAGATAGTGGATTAGCGGGGGGATGGGAGACCCAGTACTTC. Translating it yields CASSQDSGLAGGWETQYF.

The V gene is TRBV5-1, the J gene TRBJ1-1, with D tentatively TRBD1 (6 bases). This CDR3 spans 17 amino acids. Trimming removed 3 bases at V and 0 bases at J, with 18 bases between. The germline V gene has CDR1 SGHRS and CDR2 YFSETQ. The CDR3 bases are TGCGCCAGCAGCTGGACCCCGGCAGGGGTATTGAACACTGAAGCTTTCTTT. It encodes CASSWTPAGVLNTEAFF.

CDR3 DNA sequence: TGTGCCAGCACGGGACAGCCGAACACTGAAGCTTTCTTT. This sequence encodes CASTGQPNTEAFF. The V and J genes are TRBV2 and TRBJ1-1; TRBD1 agrees at 7 bases. V lost 7 bases, J lost 1 base, and 3 bases stayed unmatched. The CDR3 spans 13 residues. Germline V CDR1 and CDR2: SNHLY, FYNNEI.

The chain uses TRBV9 and TRBJ2-3, with TRBD2 identical over 7 bases. CDR1 and CDR2 from the germline V gene are SGDLS and YYNGEE. After removal of 0 bases from V and 1 base from J, the junction contained 5 bases not matched to a gene. The CDR3 totals 16 residues. CDR3 bases: TGTGCCAGCAGCGTAGGGGTTCGGGGGGGCACAGATACGCAGTATTTT. Translation gives CASSVGVRGGTDTQYF.

The J gene is TRBJ2-2, the V gene TRBV6-6; no clear D. Per the germline V gene, CDR1 is MNHNY and CDR2 is SVGAGI (reference sequence). V lost 2 bases and J lost 6, with 10 bases in between. The CDR3 is 14 amino acids. The chain's CDR3 is CASSYPLEAGELFF. CDR3 coding DNA: TGTGCCAGCAGTTACCCCCTCGAGGCCGGGGAGCTGTTTTTT.

With regard to this clone: The sample has other DNA sequences that encode this CDR3 too. The chain combines TRBV6-1 with TRBJ2-5; 8 nucleotides match TRBD1. Germline-derived CDR1 and CDR2 are MNHNS and SASEGT. The CDR3 covers 14 residues. Losses at the gene ends were 5 bases for V and 1 base for J; bases not matched to a gene: 3. The CDR3 is CASSLQGGQETQYF. Here the CDR3 DNA reads TGTGCCAGCAGTTTACAGGGGGGCCAAGAGACCCAGTACTTC.

Here the CDR3 reads CAWSVLGGNYGYTF. CDR3 sequence (DNA): TGTGCCTGGAGTGTACTGGGGGGAAACTATGGCTACACCTTC. This chain joins TRBV30 and TRBJ1-2; TRBD1 is a possible D gene (5 bases). V was clipped by 0 bases and J by 2 bases, with 10 bases between them. This CDR3 spans 14 amino acids. CDR1 is GTSNPN and CDR2 is SVGIG in the germline V gene (reference sequence).

The chain employs TRBV4-3 and TRBJ2-2; TRBD2 matches 11 bases. Germline V gives CDR1 LGHNA, CDR2 YSLEER. This CDR3 is 16 amino acids long. Losses at the gene ends were 3 bases for V and 4 bases for J; bases not matched to a gene: 4. The CDR3 nucleotides are TGCGCCAGCAGCCAGGCGACTAGCGGGGTCACCGGGGAGCTGTTTTTT. Amino acids: CASSQATSGVTGELFF.

This clone has just one count. This chain links TRBV6-6 with TRBJ2-3; the D gene is possibly TRBD2 (6 bases). The CDR3 spans 13 residues. CDR1 is MNHNY and CDR2 is SVGAGI in the germline V gene (reference sequence). The V end lost 8 bases, the J end lost 4 bases, and 13 bases lay between the germline ends. The CDR3 region is CASDRGMADTQYF. In nucleotides, the CDR3 is TGTGCCAGCGACCGGGGGATGGCAGATACGCAGTATTTT.

The chain recombines TRBV28 with TRBJ1-6; D call uncertain. Trimming shortened V by 7 bases and J by 11 bases, and 9 bases separated the two germline ends. Germline loops: CDR1 MDHEN, CDR2 SYDVKM. The CDR3 covers 11 residues. The CDR3 DNA sequence: TGTGCCAGCAACGGGGAAACACCCCTCCACTTT. Protein: CASNGETPLHF.

The chain uses TRBV28 and TRBJ2-1, with D tentatively TRBD2 (6 bases). The V end lost 2 bases, the J end lost 4 bases, and 15 bases lay between the germline ends. CDR3 length equals 16 residues. Germline CDR1 MDHEN, CDR2 SYDVKM. The CDR3 loop reads CASSLARWAGYNEQFF. The CDR3 DNA reads TGTGCCAGCAGTTTAGCCCGATGGGCGGGGTACAATGAGCAGTTCTTC. Based on the CDR3 plus reference TRBV28 and TRBJ2-1, the full variable domain is DVKVTQSSRYLVKRTGEKVFLECVQDMDHENMFWYRQDPGLGLRLIYFSYDVKMKEKGDIPEGYSVSREKKERFSLILESASTNQTSMYLCASSLARWAGYNEQFFGPGTRLTVL.

The rearrangement joins TRBV2 to TRBJ2-7; D may be TRBD1 (6 bases). V lost 6 bases and J lost 3, with 15 bases in between. Germline V gives CDR1 SNHLY, CDR2 FYNNEI. The CDR3 extends over 14 amino acids. CDR3 sequence (DNA): TGTGCCAGCAGGAAGGGGCAGGGGAGCTACGAGCAGTACTTC. Amino acid sequence: CASRKGQGSYEQYF.

As concerns this clone: A read error may account for a junction end that differs from germline. This sequence joins TRBV7-7 and TRBJ2-3; 10 positions agree with TRBD2. The CDR3 loop spans 17 amino acids. CDR1 is SSHAT and CDR2 is FNYEAQ in the germline V gene (reference sequence). The DNA of the CDR3 is TGTGCTAGCAGCCCTCGTAGTAGCGGGGGGCCACTGGGTACGCAGTATTTT. Translating gives CASSPRSSGGPLGTQYF.

The V gene is TRBV19, the J gene TRBJ2-7, with 11 nucleotides matching TRBD1. The CDR3 loop spans 15 amino acids. Germline-derived CDR1 and CDR2 are LNHDA and SQIVND (reference sequence). The V segment lost 4 bases and the J segment 5 bases; nucleotides outside the gene matches: 7. The CDR3 DNA sequence: TGTGCCAGTAGTACTAGGACAGGGGGCTTGGACGAGCAGTACTTC. Its translation is CASSTRTGGLDEQYF.

The genes are TRBV11-2 and TRBJ2-5; 14 nucleotides align to TRBD2. CDR1 is SGHAT and CDR2 is FQNNGV in the germline V gene. This CDR3 contains 16 residues. With V trimmed by 5 bases and J by 4 bases, 6 bases remained unmatched. In nucleotides, the CDR3 is TGTGCCAGCAGCCTACACGGGACTAGCGGGGGAGAGACCCAGTACTTC. Translation: CASSLHGTSGGETQYF.

The CDR3 here is CAISGVQETQYF. DNA for the CDR3: TGTGCCATCTCCGGGGTCCAAGAGACCCAGTACTTC. The V and J genes are TRBV10-3 and TRBJ2-5; possible D gene TRBD2, 5 bases. The CDR3 has 12 residues. Germline CDR1 is ENHRY and CDR2 is SYGVKD. Trimming left V 8 bases short and J 1 base short, with 8 bases between.

The rearrangement uses TRBV7-8 and TRBJ1-5; 9 nucleotides agree with TRBD1. From germline, CDR1 is SGHVS and CDR2 FQNEAQ. The CDR3 has 14 residues. Losses at the gene ends were 6 bases for V and 10 bases for J; bases not matched to a gene: 10. The CDR3 sequence: CASSPGTGFEPQHF. CDR3 bases: TGTGCCAGCAGTCCCGGGACAGGGTTCGAACCCCAGCATTTT.

This rearrangement joins TRBV12-1 to TRBJ2-7; no DNA check was done on the table's D call, TRBD2. TRBV12-1 is described as a pseudogene. This CDR3 is 12 amino acids long. This chain's CDR3 is CASSAGTEVQYF. The CDR3 coding sequence is TGTGCCAGCAGCGCCGGGACTGAAGTGCAGTACTTC.